The entry below gives a single TCR beta chain sequence along with its context. No cognate antigen has been identified for it. Base-call qualities are not available, and no considerably larger clone is one nucleotide away. The data are from a study of cytomegalovirus exposure and HLA in healthy donors (dated by TCRdb to the late 2010s). Regarding the complete study: The 666 repertoires of the first cohort and the roughly 120 validation repertoires were produced on the same platform, according to a later analysis. The study aimed to test whether cataloging public T cell receptors could reveal signatures of past pathogen exposure. A separate validation cohort of roughly 130 different subjects was used in addition to the approximately 670-subject first cohort. To predict cytomegalovirus infection status, the study brought together high-throughput TCR immunosequencing, statistical association of individual TCRs with disease status, and machine learning.

Preparation of the library involved the immunoSEQ multiplex PCR assay. On the study's bioinformatics: A statistical classification framework was developed to diagnose cytomegalovirus status using the catalog of TCR beta chain sequences. What TCRdb holds here is the immuneACCESS table cut down to in-frame rearrangements. Part of the clones is not present; checked against another copy, under half of the missing clones reflect an unresolved V gene, and the others are unexplained. V, J and clone size are taken as reported in that table, and D and trimming were inferred from the DNA itself. The sample table lists 150,000 to 200,000 clones, 85% of them with a count of one. The ten largest clones add up to about a sixth of the sample. Study-wide conclusions, independent of this receptor: The authors suggested that the approach could potentially be extended to other disease states and immunological phenotypes. Across donors, most TCR sequences were observed very rarely, whereas some public TCRs were present in many individuals. A later analysis had no HLA typing for the validation cohort, so co-occurrence there was scored across all 110 or so repertoires. The classifier was reported to diagnose cytomegalovirus status with high specificity and sensitivity in both the original cohort and the validation cohort. The study gave a list of 150 to 200 TCR beta chains associated with cytomegalovirus. In vitro tests confirmed that a few of the cytomegalovirus-associated TCR beta chains recognize cytomegalovirus antigens. A later analysis found that TCRs clustered in the first cohort also tended to co-occur in the 120 validation repertoires, with 94% of cluster scores above 0.

Donors formed part of the validation cohort, which comprised 120 subjects and was distinct from the first cohort of 550 to 850 subjects. From the cysteine through the phenylalanine, the CDR3 covers 15 amino acids. Of the read, only the CDR3 DNA is kept; its 45 bases are in frame from base 1. V lost 9 bases and J lost 7 bases; the stretch between them is 22 bases long. CDR1 MDHEN and CDR2 SYDVKM are derived from the germline V gene. Recombination joined TRBV28 with TRBJ2-1; tentative D gene TRBD2, with 6 bases matching. This sequence originates from a man younger than 30 in good health and CMV-seropositive. Input material: PBMCs. Read as DNA, the sequence is TGTGCCAGTAGCCTAACGGGGGAGTTTGCGAATGAGCAGTTCTTC. Translated, it reads CASSLTGEFANEQFF.